Presented here are 30 T cell receptor beta chains from one specimen sequenced in a study of molecular identifiers for immune sequencing clone quantification. TCRdb recomputed calls from the PCR reads with MiXCR, one row per CDR3 protein. The sample shows some 100,000 distinct CDR3 sequences, roughly a third of them seen only once. Sequenced sample: naive CD8+ T cells from blood, with Jurkat cell RNA spiked in. Subset meaning: FACS-sorted CD8+CD4-CCR7+CD45RA+ naive T cells. The receptors stem from a human donor in good health. Some libraries in this study had Jurkat cell RNA spiked in.

This clonotype was detected a few times. This sequence joins TRBV6-1 and TRBJ1-5; no clear D. V was pared by 2 bases and J by 0 bases, with 8 bases between. The CDR3 has 15 residues. Germline V gene data show CDR1 as MNHNS and CDR2 as SASEGT. DNA of the CDR3: TGTGCCAGCAGTGAATTACAATTTAGCAATCAGCCCCAGCATTTT. Protein product: CASSELQFSNQPQHF.

Concerning this clonotype: This may come from a read error, since a much larger clone is one base off. V is TRBV13 and J is TRBJ2-2, with a weak D call TRBD2 (5 bases). With 6 bases removed from V and 1 base from J, the gap between germline ends came to 9 bases. In germline, CDR1 is PRHDT, CDR2 FYEKMQ (reference sequence). CDR3 length equals 14 residues. The CDR3 loop is CASSLALNTGELFF. DNA for the CDR3: TGTGCCAGCAGTCTAGCACTGAACACCGGGGAGCTGTTTTTT.

V gene TRBV5-1 combines with J gene TRBJ2-1; D perhaps matches TRBD2 (6 bases). Trimming shortened V by 4 bases and J by 4 bases, and 15 bases separated the two germline ends. There are 15 residues in the CDR3. Germline CDR1 reads SGHRS; CDR2 reads YFSETQ. DNA for the CDR3: TGCGCCAGCAGCGCCGTCGGGGGAAGTTACAATGAGCAGTTCTTC. Encoded protein: CASSAVGGSYNEQFF.

The chain carries TRBV28 and TRBJ1-6; tentative D call: TRBD1 (6 bases). Germline V gene data show CDR1 as MDHEN and CDR2 as SYDVKM. V lost 2 bases and J lost 6, with 14 bases in between. This CDR3 is built from 16 residues. CDR3: CASSLAGEWGNSPLHF. DNA of the CDR3: TGTGCCAGCAGTTTAGCAGGGGAATGGGGTAATTCACCCCTCCACTTT.

This sequence joins TRBV6-5 and TRBJ1-3, with unresolved D. Trimming took 5 bases from V and 0 from J, leaving 11 bases between them. This CDR3 has 15 amino acids. Germline-derived CDR1 and CDR2 are MNHEY and SVGAGI. Here the CDR3 reads CASSISGCSGNTIYF. CDR3 nucleotides: TGTGCCAGCAGTATTAGCGGCTGCTCTGGAAACACCATATATTTT.

As concerns this clonotype: A junction end diverges from the germline sequence, so it may reflect a read error. The chain joins TRBV12-3 or TRBV12-4 to TRBJ1-4; perhaps TRBD1 as D (6 bases). The CDR3 is made up of 16 amino acids. CDR3 protein: CASRGLSGAEDEKLLF. CDR3 sequence (DNA): TGTGCCAGCAGGGGTTTGTCAGGGGCCGAGGATGAAAAACTGTTATTT.

The chain carries TRBV12-3 or TRBV12-4 and TRBJ2-2, with 9 bases lining up with TRBD1. This CDR3 comprises 14 residues. V dropped 10 bases and J dropped 5; count of bases not matched to a gene: 8. CDR3 sequence: CATVQGARTGELFF. For the CDR3, the DNA is TGTGCCACCGTACAGGGGGCGCGAACCGGGGAGCTGTTTTTT.

The chain's CDR3 is CASSLGPTGELFF. In DNA form, the CDR3 reads TGTGCCAGCAGTTTAGGACCCACCGGGGAGCTGTTTTTT. The V call is TRBV12-3 or TRBV12-4, the J call TRBJ2-2; D gene uncertain. The CDR3 covers 13 residues. The ends were cut back, 1 base at V and 4 bases at J, with 4 bases in the middle.

The chain links TRBV9 to TRBJ2-3, with D maybe TRBD2 (5 bases). V was cut by 3 bases and J by 8 bases, with 16 bases left in between. From germline, CDR1 is SGDLS and CDR2 YYNGEE. This CDR3 region has 14 residues. Here the CDR3 DNA reads TGTGCCAGCAGCGGGTTGGGCAGCGGCCCTACGCAGTATTTT. It specifies CASSGLGSGPTQYF.

The rearrangement joins TRBV14 to TRBJ2-5; D perhaps matches TRBD2 (6 bases). This CDR3 spans 14 amino acids. Per the germline V gene, CDR1 is SGHDN and CDR2 is FVKESK. Trimming removed 4 bases at V and 5 bases at J, with 14 bases between. CDR3 residues: CASSPTRGQETQYF. CDR3 coding DNA: TGTGCCAGCAGCCCCACGCGGGGTCAGGAGACCCAGTACTTC.

This clonotype was seen a few times. The chain carries TRBV7-9 and TRBJ2-7, with TRBD1 matching 10 bases. CDR1 SEHNR and CDR2 FQNEAQ come from the germline V gene (reference sequence). The CDR3 is 14 residues long. V was clipped by 5 bases and J by 3 bases; unmatched bases: 4. The CDR3 sequence: CASSQGTGVYEQYF. The CDR3 DNA sequence: TGTGCCAGCAGCCAAGGGACAGGGGTCTACGAGCAGTACTTC.

This clonotype has only a few counts. The chain combines TRBV27 with TRBJ2-2; 7 nucleotides line up with TRBD1. The junction had 5 bases not matched to a gene; V was cut back by 6 bases and J by 10 bases. The CDR3 extends over 12 amino acids. The germline V gene encodes CDR1 MNHEY and CDR2 SMNVEV (reference sequence). DNA for the CDR3: TGTGCCAGCAGCCCGGACAGGTTGGAGCTGTTTTTT. This codes for CASSPDRLELFF.

Only a few counts were recorded for this clonotype. This chain uses TRBV7-6 with TRBJ2-3; no definite D call. The germline gives CDR1 SGHVS, CDR2 FNYEAQ. This CDR3 has 15 residues. The V end lost 2 bases, the J end lost 0 bases, and 9 bases lay between the germline ends. The CDR3 here is CASSLLIGSTDTQYF. DNA for the CDR3: TGTGCCAGCAGCTTATTGATAGGGAGCACAGATACGCAGTATTTT.

In its sample, this clonotype was seen a few times. V is TRBV7-9 and J is TRBJ2-7, with TRBD2 identical over 8 bases. This CDR3 comprises 11 residues. CDR1 and CDR2 (germline): SEHNR, FQNEAQ (reference sequence). Losses at the gene ends were 6 bases for V and 6 bases for J; bases not matched to a gene: 1. The CDR3 loop is CASRSGGEQYF. CDR3 coding DNA: TGTGCCAGCAGAAGCGGGGGCGAGCAGTACTTC.

V is TRBV25-1 and J is TRBJ1-5; D gene ambiguous. In germline, CDR1 is MGHDK, CDR2 SYGVNS. There are 14 residues in the CDR3. The V gene lost 7 bases and the J gene lost 0 bases, with 10 bases spanning the gap. The CDR3 coding sequence is TGTGCCAGCATGCCCAGAGATAGCAATCAGCCCCAGCATTTT. Translation: CASMPRDSNQPQHF.

This clonotype came up many times. The rearrangement joins TRBV28 to TRBJ2-3; 10 bases line up with TRBD1. The V segment lost 1 base and the J segment 2 bases; nucleotides outside the gene matches: 6. The germline V gene encodes CDR1 MDHEN and CDR2 SYDVKM. The CDR3 totals 17 residues. The CDR3 DNA reads TGTGCCAGCAGTTTATTGTCGGGGACAGGGGTCACAGATACGCAGTATTTT. Translated: CASSLLSGTGVTDTQYF.

Comment on this clonotype: Mismatch with germline at one junction end may stem from a read error. The chain recombines TRBV7-7 with TRBJ2-7, with 11 positions matching TRBD1. The germline gives CDR1 SSHAT, CDR2 FNYEAQ (reference sequence). The CDR3 is 16 residues long. The CDR3 DNA follows: TGTGCTAGCAGCTCATCCTTTGGGACAGGGGGGTACGAGCAGTACTTC. Translation: CASSSSFGTGGYEQYF.

The CDR3 nucleotides read TGTGCCAGCAGCTTACTAGGGGAGGGTGAGCAGTTCTTC. Protein sequence: CASSLLGEGEQFF. The chain has TRBV11-2 and TRBJ2-1; the match to TRBD2 covers 7 bases. V was pared by 2 bases and J by 9 bases, with 4 bases of the junction left unmatched. The CDR3 covers 13 residues. Per germline, CDR1 SGHAT and CDR2 FQNNGV.

In regard to this clonotype: This may be a read error, as it is one base from a much larger clone. The genes are TRBV12-3 or TRBV12-4 and TRBJ1-1, with 11 bases aligning to TRBD1. The CDR3 sequence is 16 residues long. V lost 8 bases to trimming and J lost 3 bases; unmatched junction nucleotides: 11. The CDR3 DNA follows: TGTGCCAGCTGTCACCGGGACAGGGGGAGCGACACTGAAGCTTTCTTT. This codes for CASCHRDRGSDTEAFF.

Ten or more counts support this clonotype. This chain links TRBV28 with TRBJ2-5; 8 nucleotides agree with TRBD1. Per the germline V gene, CDR1 is MDHEN and CDR2 is SYDVKM. The CDR3 runs 15 residues. The trim removed 7 bases at V and 5 bases at J, leaving 12 bases unmatched. CDR3 bases: TGTGCCAGCAACTCGGGCAGGGGGCGCTCGGAGACCCAGTACTTC. This codes for CASNSGRGRSETQYF.

This clonotype has a count of ten or more. The rearrangement uses TRBV20-1 and TRBJ2-7; possible D gene TRBD1, 6 bases. CDR3 length equals 12 residues. Germline CDR1 reads DFQATT; CDR2 reads SNEGSKA (reference sequence). Trimming took 4 bases from V and 2 from J, leaving 9 bases between them. CDR3 protein: CSANGGTYEQYF. Here the CDR3 DNA reads TGCAGTGCTAATGGGGGCACCTACGAGCAGTACTTC.

Of note for this clonotype: A much larger clone differs by one base, so this may be a read error. J is TRBJ1-5 and V is TRBV7-8, with TRBD1 identical over 7 bases. The CDR3 runs to 16 residues. Germline V gives CDR1 SGHVS, CDR2 FQNEAQ. J gave up 0 bases and V 8 bases, and 10 bases lay outside the gene matches. CDR3 sequence: CASSGGTAYSNQPQHF. DNA for the CDR3: TGTGCCAGCTCCGGAGGGACAGCTTATAGCAATCAGCCCCAGCATTTT.

This clonotype was picked up many times. The chain carries TRBV20-1 and TRBJ1-1, with 8 bases lining up with TRBD1. Germline CDR1 DFQATT, CDR2 SNEGSKA (reference sequence). The CDR3 runs 15 residues. The V and J ends lost 6 bases and 0 bases, in that order; junction bases with no gene match: 9. Written as DNA, the CDR3 is TGCAGTGCCGAGACAGGGGACGGGATGAACACTGAAGCTTTCTTT. Amino acids: CSAETGDGMNTEAFF.

The rearrangement links TRBV12-3 or TRBV12-4 to TRBJ2-1, with D tentatively TRBD1 (6 bases). The CDR3 loop spans 15 amino acids. The germline V and J ends were trimmed by 2 bases and 5 bases, with 13 bases remaining between them. The CDR3 sequence: CASSLTGPSHNEQFF. CDR3 DNA sequence: TGTGCCAGCAGTTTAACAGGGCCAAGCCACAATGAGCAGTTCTTC.

This chain uses TRBV13 with TRBJ1-5; D uncertain. CDR1 is PRHDT, CDR2 FYEKMQ, per germline (reference sequence). V was pared by 0 bases and J by 4 bases, with 7 bases between. The CDR3 covers 14 residues. The CDR3 loop is CASSLGPGNQPQHF. CDR3 in DNA: TGTGCCAGCAGCTTAGGGCCCGGGAATCAGCCCCAGCATTTT.

This clonotype showed up just a few times. This chain uses TRBV28 with TRBJ1-2; no clear D. CDR3 length: 13 amino acids. Trimming removed 3 bases from V and 2 bases from J, with 7 bases in between. CDR1 is MDHEN, CDR2 SYDVKM, per germline. The CDR3 nucleotides are TGTGCCAGCAGTTTGGGCGGAAACTATGGCTACACCTTC. Protein product: CASSLGGNYGYTF.

Of note for this clonotype: This clone may be a read error of a much larger clone one base away. The genes are TRBV7-9 and TRBJ2-7, with 9 bases fitting TRBD1. Per the germline V gene, CDR1 is SEHNR and CDR2 is FQNEAQ (reference sequence). The ends lost 5 bases at V and 3 bases at J; junction bases unmatched: 8. This CDR3 spans 15 amino acids. Written as DNA, the CDR3 is TGTGCCAGCAGCCCGGGACAGGGCCGAATCTACGAGCAGTACTTC. This encodes CASSPGQGRIYEQYF. Variable domain in full (rest from reference TRBV7-9 and TRBJ2-7): DTGVSQNPRHKITKRGQNVTFRCDPISEHNRLYWYRQTLGQGPEFLTYFQNEAQLEKSRLLSDRFSAERPKGSFSTLEIQRTEQGDSAMYLCASSPGQGRIYEQYFGPGTRLTVT.

This sequence joins TRBV7-9 and TRBJ2-7; D uncertain. Germline V lookup: CDR1 SEHNR, CDR2 FQNEAQ (reference sequence). This CDR3 has 13 residues. Trimming removed 7 bases at V and 3 bases at J, with 13 bases between. The CDR3 region has the DNA TGTGCCAGCACCATTAAGGAAGACTACGAGCAGTACTTC. Protein sequence: CASTIKEDYEQYF. The whole variable domain, remainder taken from reference TRBV7-9 and TRBJ2-7, is DTGVSQNPRHKITKRGQNVTFRCDPISEHNRLYWYRQTLGQGPEFLTYFQNEAQLEKSRLLSDRFSAERPKGSFSTLEIQRTEQGDSAMYLCASTIKEDYEQYFGPGTRLTVT.

CDR3 residues: CASSFTGWIDQPQHF. For the CDR3, the DNA is TGTGCCAGCAGTTTTACAGGTTGGATCGATCAGCCCCAGCATTTT. J is TRBJ1-5 and V is TRBV6-2 or TRBV6-3, with D maybe TRBD1 (5 bases). Germline V gene sequence: CDR1 MNHEY, CDR2 SVGEGT. This CDR3 contains 15 residues. Trimming pared 4 bases from V and 5 bases from J, leaving 15 bases between.

This clonotype appeared a few times. This may arise from a read error, as a much more abundant clone is one base away. This chain links TRBV7-9 with TRBJ2-4, with D unclear. Germline CDR1 SEHNR, CDR2 FQNEAQ (reference sequence). This CDR3 contains 13 residues. The chain's CDR3 is CASSPAARNIQYF. CDR3 sequence (DNA): TGTGCCAGCAGCCCCGCGGCCAGAAACATTCAGTACTTC.